A selection of T cell receptor beta chains follows, all from one sample in a study of T cell changes during pregnancy in multiple sclerosis. Assay used: immunoSEQ multiplex PCR; TCRdb lists only in-frame clones, some missing. The repertoire holds approximately 65,000 clones, 85% to 95% seen once, with around 2.9% in the top ten. The starting material was CD8+ T cells from peripheral blood mononuclear cells, obtained in the third trimester of pregnancy. The source is a female donor in good health, enrolled as a control in a pregnancy study. Both conserved end residues are part of each CDR3. The D gene is left open where the match is weak.

D,length,V,CDR3
NA,14,TRBV19,CASRPREGSGGYTF
TRBD1,18,TRBV4-3,CASSQGVGTVFMNTEAFF
NA,13,TRBV27,CASSFGGGTEAFF
TRBD1,15,TRBV5-6,CASWLSRTGGTEAFF
NA,14,TRBV5-6,CASARQILSYEQYF
NA,13,TRBV27,CASSSSGNSGYTF
NA,12,TRBV9,CASSETAYGYTF
NA,15,TRBV5-1,CASSLAEVTVEELFF
TRBD2,13,TRBV5-6,CASSFSGRYEQHF
TRBD1,12,TRBV29-1,CSVIQGSGGYTF
NA,12,TRBV30,CAWSAQGNTIYF
TRBD2,18,TRBV12-5,CASGSPSPTSGGPYEQYF
NA,15,TRBV4-3,CASSQFRTAGTEAFF
NA,13,TRBV30,CAWSATGYYEQYF
NA,16,TRBV5-6,CASSFRRGRDTGELFF
TRBD1,16,TRBV9,CASSAGQGSGTGELFF
TRBD2,16,TRBV7-3,CASSDSPAGGLREQFF
TRBD1,16,TRBV9,CASSVRDRGYTDTQYF
TRBD1,15,TRBV30,CAWSVGTGGFDGYTF
TRBD1,15,TRBV5-1,CASSGDRGSNTEAFF
TRBD1,17,TRBV15,CATSPKGKGARNYGYTF
TRBD1,15,TRBV4-1,CASSQDGTGGGEQFF
TRBD2,15,TRBV14,CASSSRTSGAYEQYF
TRBD1,14,TRBV5-8,CASSLGQGYNEQFF
TRBD1,15,TRBV15,CATSLDRGSNQPQHF
NA,17,TRBV11-2,CASSFSISGGSNYGYTF
TRBD1,15,TRBV5-8,CASSLEGAPSDGYTF
NA,12,TRBV5-4,CASSLVDTEQFF
NA,14,TRBV4-1,CASSGRDNKNIQYF
TRBD1,16,TRBV6-4,CASSDPLWCRGYEQYF
TRBD1,14,TRBV27,CASSSPAGGNGYTF
NA,12,TRBV30,CAWSEVGNEQYF
TRBD1,14,TRBV6-5,CASTPGQGIQPQHF
NA,16,TRBV7-9,CASSLVSPRNSYEQYF
TRBD2,16,TRBV27,CASSLPGRGGGNEQFF
NA,14,TRBV5-6,CASSWWQARSEQFF
NA,12,TRBV30,CAWGHEGTEAFF
NA,14,TRBV27,CASSLSPAGVGYTF
TRBD1,15,TRBV7-6,CASSYRGNPYNEQFF
NA,13,TRBV19,CASIGVSGNTIYF
TRBD1,15,TRBV5-6,CASSGIQGAGTEAFF
NA,14,TRBV5-1,CASRRERNTGELFF
NA,11,TRBV27,CAAWAGTEAFF
NA,13,TRBV13,CASSLGRIYEQYF
TRBD1,14,TRBV7-9,CASSLVQGVDEAFF
NA,14,TRBV27,CASSLRDRRYEQYF
TRBD2,18,TRBV4-2,CASSQGEGFSGGAGELFF
NA,17,TRBV6-1,CASSEAVGGWGTDTQYF
TRBD1,16,TRBV9,CASSPPRGPGANVLTF
NA,15,TRBV7-9,CASRPTGANTGELFF
TRBD2,13,TRBV7-2,CASSFGGGNEQFF
TRBD1,14,TRBV6-5,CASTPGTGASEQYF
TRBD1,16,TRBV4-3,CASSPVTGGSYNEQFF
TRBD1,13,TRBV5-6,CASSWDRTFEAFF
TRBD2,21,TRBV13,CASSTREPTSGGAFGTDTQYF